The 19 T cell receptor beta chains reported below all come from one sample, sequenced in a study of neurological immune-mediated disorders. One entry per CDR3 protein results from TCRdb running MiXCR on the 5' RACE reads. Here the sample spans about 48,000 distinct CDR3 sequences, roughly 13% being singletons. This sample's time point: longitudinal time-point 3. Material for sequencing was PBMCs. All receptors come from a male donor with HTLV-1-associated myelopathy (HAM/TSP).

The rearrangement links TRBV27 to TRBJ1-5; no clear D gene. Trimming removed 3 bases at V and 6 bases at J, with 9 bases between. Germline CDR1 reads MNHEY; CDR2 reads SMNVEV (reference sequence). This CDR3 contains 13 residues. The CDR3 spells CASSFGLSQPQHF. DNA for the CDR3: TGTGCCAGCAGTTTTGGGTTGAGTCAGCCCCAGCATTTT.

This sequence joins TRBV20-1 and TRBJ1-5; unclear D gene. The CDR3 loop spans 15 amino acids. CDR1 DFQATT and CDR2 SNEGSKA come from the germline V gene (reference sequence). Trimming shortened V by 0 bases and J by 0 bases, and 9 bases separated the two germline ends. The CDR3 coding sequence is TGCAGTGCTAGAGATTTGCTTAATAGCAATCAGCCCCAGCATTTT. Its protein is CSARDLLNSNQPQHF.

This clonotype qualifies as medium-sized. This chain connects TRBV12-3 or TRBV12-4 to TRBJ1-1; the D is unclear. The V gene lost 7 bases and the J gene lost 3 bases, with 15 bases spanning the gap. The CDR3 length is 14 residues. The CDR3 DNA reads TGTGCCAGCAAGCCACTGGGAGAGTACACTGAAGCTTTCTTT. Protein sequence: CASKPLGEYTEAFF.

This clonotype is deemed medium-sized. The chain employs TRBV12-3 or TRBV12-4 and TRBJ2-1, with 7 bases that match TRBD1. The CDR3 consists of 12 residues. J was trimmed by 6 bases and V by 6 bases; bases with no gene match: 2. In DNA form, the CDR3 reads TGTGCCAGCAGACAGGGGACCAATGAGCAGTTCTTC. This gives the protein CASRQGTNEQFF.

The CDR3 DNA is TGCAGTGCATCGGGGCGGACAGGCGATCAGCCCCAGCATTTT. Protein product: CSASGRTGDQPQHF. The rearrangement joins TRBV20-1 to TRBJ1-5, with 7 bases that match TRBD1. Per germline, CDR1 DFQATT and CDR2 SNEGSKA (reference sequence). This CDR3 is built from 14 residues. After removal of 6 bases from V and 5 bases from J, the junction contained 10 bases not matched to a gene.

This clonotype was observed at least ten times. The chain has TRBV27 and TRBJ2-7, with D hard to call. This CDR3 is built from 12 residues. Germline V CDR1 and CDR2: MNHEY, SMNVEV (reference sequence). V lost 1 base to trimming and J lost 5 bases, with 6 bases between them. Here the CDR3 reads CASSLFGNEQYF. Here the CDR3 DNA reads TGTGCCAGCAGTTTATTCGGAAACGAGCAGTACTTC.

In its sample, this clonotype was seen many times. The chain joins TRBV14 to TRBJ2-7, with D perhaps TRBD1 or TRBD2 (5 bases each). Trimming shortened V by 5 bases and J by 7 bases, and 15 bases separated the two germline ends. Looked up from germline, CDR1 is SGHDN and CDR2 is FVKESK. The CDR3 has 13 amino acids. The chain's CDR3 is CASSEWDLREQYF. The CDR3 bases are TGTGCCAGCAGCGAGTGGGACCTAAGGGAGCAGTACTTC.

This clonotype has at least ten counts. The chain carries TRBV7-9 and TRBJ1-1; 7 nucleotides match TRBD1. The germline gives CDR1 SEHNR, CDR2 FQNEAQ (reference sequence). The CDR3 covers 15 residues. With 3 bases clipped from V and 3 bases from J, the junction kept 7 bases outside the gene matches. This chain's CDR3 is CASSLTVQGDTEAFF. CDR3 nucleotides: TGTGCCAGCAGCTTGACTGTTCAGGGGGACACTGAAGCTTTCTTT.

This clonotype was detected ten times or more. The rearrangement uses TRBV7-2 and TRBJ2-3; 8 bases are a match to TRBD2. The V gene end was trimmed by 2 bases and the J gene end by 1 base; junction bases not matched to a gene: 2. Germline V gene lookup returns CDR1 SGHTA and CDR2 FQGNSA. This CDR3 spans 15 amino acids. CDR3 loop: CASSLQAGGTDTQYF. CDR3 sequence (DNA): TGTGCCAGCAGCTTACAAGCGGGGGGCACAGATACGCAGTATTTT.

This clonotype showed up many times. The gene calls are TRBV20-1 and TRBJ2-5; tentative D call: TRBD2 (5 bases). The CDR3 covers 14 residues. The germline gives CDR1 DFQATT, CDR2 SNEGSKA (reference sequence). V lost 0 bases to trimming and J lost 7 bases, with 15 bases between them. The CDR3 spells CSARDPSVGGTQYF. The CDR3 DNA reads TGCAGTGCTAGAGACCCGTCCGTCGGAGGGACCCAGTACTTC.

This clonotype was found many times. The V and J genes are TRBV3-1 and TRBJ1-5; D is uncertain. This CDR3 has 12 amino acids. V lost 4 bases to trimming and J lost 5 bases, with 6 bases between them. Germline values: CDR1 LGHDT, CDR2 YNNKEL (reference sequence). This chain's CDR3 is CASSLGDQPQHF. Written as DNA, the CDR3 is TGTGCCAGCAGCCTTGGTGATCAGCCCCAGCATTTT.

This clonotype has a count of ten or more. This chain uses TRBV29-1 with TRBJ1-2; D gene ambiguous. The CDR3 has 13 residues. The V gene's germline CDR1 is SQVTM and CDR2 ANQGSEA. V shed 3 bases and J shed 4 bases, with 12 bases lying between them. In DNA, the CDR3 is TGCAGCGTTGATACAACGATTGGCTATGGCTACACCTTC. Translated: CSVDTTIGYGYTF.

This clonotype was observed many times. The gene calls are TRBV5-1 and TRBJ2-5; no clear D gene. Germline V gives CDR1 SGHRS, CDR2 YFSETQ. The CDR3 runs 13 residues. Trimming left V 0 bases short and J 5 bases short, with 8 bases between. The CDR3 sequence: CASSLGAGETQYF. The CDR3 region has the DNA TGCGCCAGCAGCTTGGGCGCTGGGGAGACCCAGTACTTC.

This clonotype occurred many times. V is TRBV3-1 and J is TRBJ1-1; D perhaps matches TRBD1 (6 bases). V lost 3 bases to trimming and J lost 5 bases, with 13 bases between them. The CDR3 totals 14 residues. Per the germline V gene, CDR1 is LGHDT and CDR2 is YNNKEL (reference sequence). This CDR3 is CASSQLGGATEAFF. The CDR3 nucleotides read TGTGCCAGCAGCCAGTTAGGGGGGGCTACTGAAGCTTTCTTT.

Ten or more counts support this clonotype. The chain links TRBV29-1 to TRBJ2-7; 8 bases line up with TRBD1. The junction had 5 bases not matched to a gene; V was cut back by 5 bases and J by 5 bases. The CDR3 consists of 12 residues. The germline V gene has CDR1 SQVTM and CDR2 ANQGSEA. CDR3 protein: CSVRQGIDEQYF. CDR3 coding DNA: TGCAGCGTTAGACAGGGGATCGACGAGCAGTACTTC.

The sample holds many counts of this clonotype. The chain combines TRBV7-2 with TRBJ2-7; D is ambiguous. CDR3 length: 13 residues. Germline values: CDR1 SGHTA, CDR2 FQGNSA. V was shortened by 1 base and J by 2 bases, with 6 bases between the two germline ends. CDR3 nucleotide sequence: TGTGCCAGCAGCTTAGGCTCCCCCTACGAGCAGTACTTC. Translation: CASSLGSPYEQYF. The entire variable domain, with the rest obtained from reference TRBV7-2 and TRBJ2-7, is as follows: GAGVSQSPSNKVTEKGKDVELRCDPISGHTALYWYRQSLGQGLEFLIYFQGNSAPDKSGLPSDRFSAERTGGSVSTLTIQRTQQEDSAVYLCASSLGSPYEQYFGPGTRLTVT.

Comments on this clonotype: A much more abundant neighbour one base away suggests this may be a read error. The chain has TRBV5-6 and TRBJ2-3; 11 bases are a match to TRBD2. CDR1 is SGHDT, CDR2 YYEEEE, per germline. This CDR3 is 16 amino acids long. The CDR3 DNA follows: TGTGCCAGCAGCAATCGACTAGCGGGGAGCACATATACGCAGTATTTT. It is translated as CASSNRLAGSTYTQYF.

In its sample, this clonotype was seen many times. The chain joins TRBV4-2 to TRBJ2-3; 10 bases agree with TRBD2. Trimming took 1 base from V and 5 from J; bases not matched to a gene: 12. From germline, CDR1 is LGHNA and CDR2 YNFKEQ. This CDR3 comprises 18 residues. This CDR3 is CASSQGRSSGGPVDTQYF. CDR3 in DNA: TGTGCCAGCAGCCAAGGCAGGAGTAGCGGGGGGCCGGTAGATACGCAGTATTTT.

In its sample, this clonotype was seen many times. This chain links TRBV5-5 with TRBJ2-7, with 13 bases identical to TRBD2. The CDR3 runs to 17 residues. CDR1 is SGHKS, CDR2 YYEKEE, per germline (reference sequence). With 0 bases clipped from V and 3 bases from J, the junction kept 6 bases outside the gene matches. The CDR3 region has the DNA TGTGCCAGCAGCTTGGGAACTAGCGGGGGGGGACTCTACGAGCAGTACTTC. It is translated as CASSLGTSGGGLYEQYF.